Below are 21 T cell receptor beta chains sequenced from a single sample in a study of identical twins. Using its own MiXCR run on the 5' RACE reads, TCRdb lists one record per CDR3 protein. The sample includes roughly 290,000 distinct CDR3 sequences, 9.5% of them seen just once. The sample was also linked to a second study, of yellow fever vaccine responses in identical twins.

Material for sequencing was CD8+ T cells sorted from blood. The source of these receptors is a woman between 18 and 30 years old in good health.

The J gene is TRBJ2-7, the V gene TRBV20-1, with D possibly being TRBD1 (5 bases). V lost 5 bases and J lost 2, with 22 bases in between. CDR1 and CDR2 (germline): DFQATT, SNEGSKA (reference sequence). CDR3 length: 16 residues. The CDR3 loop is CSAPDPDKGPTYEQYF. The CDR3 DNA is TGCAGTGCTCCGGACCCGGACAAGGGCCCAACCTACGAGCAGTACTTC.

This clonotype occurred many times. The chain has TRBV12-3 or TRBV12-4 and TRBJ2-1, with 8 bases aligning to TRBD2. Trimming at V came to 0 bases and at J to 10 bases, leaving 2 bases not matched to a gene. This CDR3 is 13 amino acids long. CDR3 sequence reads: CASSLARLAEQFF. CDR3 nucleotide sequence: TGTGCCAGCAGTTTAGCGCGACTAGCGGAGCAGTTCTTC.

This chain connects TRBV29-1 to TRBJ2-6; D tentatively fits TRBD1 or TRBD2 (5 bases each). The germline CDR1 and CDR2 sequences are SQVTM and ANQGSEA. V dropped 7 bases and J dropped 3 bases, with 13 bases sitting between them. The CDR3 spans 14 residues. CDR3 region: CSAWDENGANVLTF. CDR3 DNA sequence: TGCAGCGCCTGGGACGAGAATGGGGCCAACGTCCTGACTTTC.

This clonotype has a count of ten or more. For the CDR3, the DNA is TGTGCCAGCAGACCGGGACAGGGACACCCCGAGCAGTACTTC. Translated, it gives CASRPGQGHPEQYF. This rearrangement joins TRBV7-9 to TRBJ2-7, with 9 bases lining up with TRBD1. This CDR3 contains 14 residues. CDR1 and CDR2 (germline): SEHNR, FQNEAQ (reference sequence). V lost 6 bases and J lost 6; bases outside the gene matches: 9.

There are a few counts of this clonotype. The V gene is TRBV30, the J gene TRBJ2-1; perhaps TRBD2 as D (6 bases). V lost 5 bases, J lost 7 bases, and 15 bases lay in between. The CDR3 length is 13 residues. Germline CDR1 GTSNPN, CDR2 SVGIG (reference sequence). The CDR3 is CAWELISGNEQFF. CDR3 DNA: TGTGCCTGGGAGCTCATCAGCGGGAATGAGCAGTTCTTC.

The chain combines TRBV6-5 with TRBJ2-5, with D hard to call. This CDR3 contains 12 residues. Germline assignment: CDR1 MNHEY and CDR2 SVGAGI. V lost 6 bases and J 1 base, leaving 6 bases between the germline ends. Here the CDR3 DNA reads TGTGCCAGCAGCCCCTCCCAAGAGACCCAGTACTTC. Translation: CASSPSQETQYF.

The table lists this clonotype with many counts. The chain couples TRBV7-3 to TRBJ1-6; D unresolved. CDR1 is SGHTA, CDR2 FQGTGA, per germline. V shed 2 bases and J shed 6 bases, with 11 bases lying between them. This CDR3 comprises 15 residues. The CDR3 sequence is CASSLFGSSNSPLHF. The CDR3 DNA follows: TGTGCCAGCAGCTTATTTGGCAGCAGTAATTCACCCCTCCACTTT.

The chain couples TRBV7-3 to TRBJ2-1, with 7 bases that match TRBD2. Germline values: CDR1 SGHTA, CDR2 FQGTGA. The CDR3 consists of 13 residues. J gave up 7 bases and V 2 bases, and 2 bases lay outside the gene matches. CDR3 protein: CASSLLAANEQFF. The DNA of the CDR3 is TGTGCCAGCAGCTTACTAGCGGCGAATGAGCAGTTCTTC.

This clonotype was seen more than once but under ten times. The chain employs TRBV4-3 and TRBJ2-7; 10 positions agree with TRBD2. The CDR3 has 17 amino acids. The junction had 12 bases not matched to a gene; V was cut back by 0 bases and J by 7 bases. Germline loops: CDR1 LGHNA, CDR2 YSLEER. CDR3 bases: TGCGCCAGCAGCCAAGAATATCGACTAGCGGGCCCCGGGGAGCAGTACTTC. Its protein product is CASSQEYRLAGPGEQYF.

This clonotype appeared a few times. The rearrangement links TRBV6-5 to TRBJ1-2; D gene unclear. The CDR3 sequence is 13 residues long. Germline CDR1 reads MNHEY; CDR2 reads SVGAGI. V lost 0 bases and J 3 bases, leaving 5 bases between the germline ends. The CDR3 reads CASSYSSYYGYTF. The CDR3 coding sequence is TGTGCCAGCAGTTACTCGTCCTACTATGGCTACACCTTC.

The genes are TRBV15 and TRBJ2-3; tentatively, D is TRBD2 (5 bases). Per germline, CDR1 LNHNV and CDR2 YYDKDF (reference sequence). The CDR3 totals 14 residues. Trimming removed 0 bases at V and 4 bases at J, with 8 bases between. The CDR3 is CATSRDMRADTQYF. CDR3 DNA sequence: TGTGCCACCAGCAGAGATATGAGGGCAGATACGCAGTATTTT. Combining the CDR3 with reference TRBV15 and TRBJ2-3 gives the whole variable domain DAMVIQNPRYQVTQFGKPVTLSCSQTLNHNVMYWYQQKSSQAPKLLFHYYDKDFNNEADTPDNFQSRRPNTSFCFLDIRSPGLGDTAMYLCATSRDMRADTQYFGPGTRLTVL.

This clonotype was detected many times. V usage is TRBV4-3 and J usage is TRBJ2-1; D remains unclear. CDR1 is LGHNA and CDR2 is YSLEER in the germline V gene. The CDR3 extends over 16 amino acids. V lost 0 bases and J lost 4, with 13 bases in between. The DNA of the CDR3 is TGCGCCAGCAGCCAAGACCCAACCCTCCTTTACAATGAGCAGTTCTTC. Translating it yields CASSQDPTLLYNEQFF.

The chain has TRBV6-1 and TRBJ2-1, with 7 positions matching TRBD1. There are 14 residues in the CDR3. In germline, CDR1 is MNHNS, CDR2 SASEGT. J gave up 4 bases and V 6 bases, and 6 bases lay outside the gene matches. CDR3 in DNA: TGTGCCAGCAGGATTGACAGGGCGTACAATGAGCAGTTCTTC. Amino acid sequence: CASRIDRAYNEQFF.

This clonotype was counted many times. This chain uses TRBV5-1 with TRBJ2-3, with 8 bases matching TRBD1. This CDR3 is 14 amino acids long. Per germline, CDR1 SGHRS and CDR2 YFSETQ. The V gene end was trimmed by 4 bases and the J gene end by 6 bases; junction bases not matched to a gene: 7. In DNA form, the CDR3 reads TGCGCCAGCAGCCCCGACAGGGGTGGCGATACGCAGTATTTT. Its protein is CASSPDRGGDTQYF.

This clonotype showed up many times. This chain's CDR3 is CSVEGVGPEAFF. The DNA for the CDR3 is TGCAGCGTTGAAGGGGTGGGCCCTGAAGCTTTCTTT. V and J are TRBV29-1 and TRBJ1-1; no clear D. Germline CDR1 is SQVTM and CDR2 is ANQGSEA. V gave up 1 base and J gave up 6 bases, with 9 bases separating them. The CDR3 sequence is 12 residues long.

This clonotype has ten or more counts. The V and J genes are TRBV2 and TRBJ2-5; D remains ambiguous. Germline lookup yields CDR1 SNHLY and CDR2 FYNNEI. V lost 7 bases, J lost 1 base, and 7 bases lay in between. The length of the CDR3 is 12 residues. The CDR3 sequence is CASILLQETQYF. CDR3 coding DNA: TGTGCCAGCATATTACTCCAAGAGACCCAGTACTTC.

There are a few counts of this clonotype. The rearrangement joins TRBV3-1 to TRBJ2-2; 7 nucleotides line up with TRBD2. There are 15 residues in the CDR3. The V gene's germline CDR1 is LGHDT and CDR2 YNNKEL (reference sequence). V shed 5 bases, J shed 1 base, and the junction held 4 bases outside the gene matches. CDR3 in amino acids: CASSERGLNTGELFF. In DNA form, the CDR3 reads TGTGCCAGCAGCGAGCGGGGCCTGAACACCGGGGAGCTGTTTTTT.

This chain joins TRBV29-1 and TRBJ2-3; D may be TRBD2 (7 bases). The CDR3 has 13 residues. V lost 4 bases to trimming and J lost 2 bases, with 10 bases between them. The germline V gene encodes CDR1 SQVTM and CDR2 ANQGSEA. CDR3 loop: CSVGGGHTDTQYF. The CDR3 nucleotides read TGCAGCGTTGGGGGGGGGCACACAGATACGCAGTATTTT.

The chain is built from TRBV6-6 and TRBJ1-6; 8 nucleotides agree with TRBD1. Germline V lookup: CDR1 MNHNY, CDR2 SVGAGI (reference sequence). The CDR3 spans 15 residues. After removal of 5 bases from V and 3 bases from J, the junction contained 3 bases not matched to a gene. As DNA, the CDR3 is TGTGCCAGCAGTACGGGACAGGACTATAATTCACCCCTCCACTTT. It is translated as CASSTGQDYNSPLHF.

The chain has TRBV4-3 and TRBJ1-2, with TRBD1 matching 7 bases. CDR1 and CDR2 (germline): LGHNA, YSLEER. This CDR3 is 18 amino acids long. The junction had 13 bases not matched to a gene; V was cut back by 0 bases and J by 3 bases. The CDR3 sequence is CASSQDWDSMPLDYGYTF. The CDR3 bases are TGCGCCAGCAGCCAAGATTGGGACAGCATGCCTCTAGACTATGGCTACACCTTC.

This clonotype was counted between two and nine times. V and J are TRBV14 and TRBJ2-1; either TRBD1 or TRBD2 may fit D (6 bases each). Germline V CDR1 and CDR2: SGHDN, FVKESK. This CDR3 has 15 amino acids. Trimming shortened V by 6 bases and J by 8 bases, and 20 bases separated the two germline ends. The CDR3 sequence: CASSETGRKVDEQFF. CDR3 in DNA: TGTGCCAGCAGTGAAACAGGGAGGAAAGTTGATGAGCAGTTCTTC.